This TCR beta chain was sequenced in a study of cytomegalovirus exposure and HLA in healthy donors. PCR amplification relied on 60 Vbeta primers (plus 13 Jbeta primers). Authors' methods: Approximately 9.9 million shared chains were among the 80 million or so unique TCR beta chains that a later analysis counted. Clones were sequenced by immunoSEQ multiplex PCR, and TCRdb holds only the in-frame ones, with some missing. The V and J calls and the clone size are those of that table, but D and trimming were determined from the DNA. The table lists more than 110,000 clones, about three quarters of them singletons. Germline V gene data show CDR1 as PRHDT and CDR2 as FYEKMQ (reference sequence). V shed 4 bases and J shed 2 bases, with 7 bases lying between them. The CDR3 covers 13 residues.

The sequenced sample consisted of PBMCs. The gene calls are TRBV13 and TRBJ2-3; D remains unclear. The source is a male donor in good health and CMV-seronegative. CDR3 nucleotides: TGTGCCAGCAGCTCCCCCTCCACAGATACGCAGTATTTT. This sequence encodes CASSSPSTDTQYF.